This T cell receptor (beta chain) was recovered during a study of low-dose radiotherapy and immunotherapy resistance in tumors. Overall study context: Cohort 1 was treated with 0.5 Gy per fraction at 2-week intervals, amounting to 6.5 Gy overall. The study gave Cohort 2 1 Gy per fraction every two weeks, totaling 13 Gy over 26 weeks. Every six weeks patients received intravenous ipilimumab 1 mg/kg, and every two weeks they received intravenous nivolumab 240 mg.

The CDR3 is 14 amino acids. The germline V gene encodes CDR1 WSHSY and CDR2 SAAADI. The V gene end was trimmed by 7 bases and the J gene end by 4 bases; junction bases not matched to a gene: 4. Priming of first-strand cDNA relied on TRAV- and TRBV-specific primers (covering alpha and beta chains). Amplification of TCRs used a constant-region primer and V-primer adapter for approximately 18 PCR cycles. Each CDR3 protein gets one entry after TCRdb re-called the reads with MiXCR. The top ten clones hold approximately 6% of a sample with roughly 76,000 distinct CDR3 sequences, approximately 17% of them seen once. This clonotype was seen at least ten times. Time point indicated: before trial treatment. Inclusion covered patients whose advanced solid tumors lacked tumor-infiltrating lymphocytes.

This material consisted of PBMCs, taken before treatment. The receptor was derived from a male donor with prostate cancer. V is TRBV10-2 and J is TRBJ2-5, with 12 bases fitting TRBD1. The CDR3 is CASTGQGAAETQYF. The CDR3 region has the DNA TGCGCCAGCACGGGACAGGGGGCGGCAGAGACCCAGTACTTC.